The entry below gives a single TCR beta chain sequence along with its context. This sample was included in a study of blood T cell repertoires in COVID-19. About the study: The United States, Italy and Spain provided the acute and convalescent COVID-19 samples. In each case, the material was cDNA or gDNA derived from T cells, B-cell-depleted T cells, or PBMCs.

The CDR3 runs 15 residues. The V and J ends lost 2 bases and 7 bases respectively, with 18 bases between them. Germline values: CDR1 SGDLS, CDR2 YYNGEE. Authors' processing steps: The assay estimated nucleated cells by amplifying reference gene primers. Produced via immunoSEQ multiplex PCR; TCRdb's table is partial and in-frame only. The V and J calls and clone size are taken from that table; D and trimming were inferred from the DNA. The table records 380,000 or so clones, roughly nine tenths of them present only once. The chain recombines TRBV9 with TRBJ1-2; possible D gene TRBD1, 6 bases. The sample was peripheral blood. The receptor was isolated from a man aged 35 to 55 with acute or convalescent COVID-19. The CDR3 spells CASSVSGQLLGGYTF. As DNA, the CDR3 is TGTGCCAGCAGCGTTTCGGGACAATTACTGGGTGGCTACACCTTC.